A single sample is the source of the 23 T cell receptor beta chains below, sequenced in a study of blood T cell repertoires in COVID-19. Profiled with immunoSEQ multiplex PCR; TCRdb holds only in-frame clones, not every one. The sample lists roughly 70,000 clones, around 86% occurring once. The specimen was peripheral blood. The source is a woman aged 80 or over with active or convalescent COVID-19.

This chain uses TRBV5-4 with TRBJ2-1; D remains unclear. Germline values: CDR1 SGHNT, CDR2 YYREEE (reference sequence). The CDR3 has 13 amino acids. Trimming removed 3 bases from V and 6 bases from J, with 10 bases in between. The CDR3: CASSSALANEQFF. The CDR3 coding sequence is TGTGCCAGCAGCTCCGCCCTGGCCAATGAGCAGTTCTTC.

The chain is built from TRBV27 and TRBJ1-5, with D possibly matching TRBD1 (6 bases). The germline V gene has CDR1 MNHEY and CDR2 SMNVEV (reference sequence). The CDR3 runs to 15 residues. The DNA for the CDR3 is TGTGACTTCCGCGGGGGGGGCAGACCTAATCAGCCCCAGCATTTT. Amino acid sequence: CDFRGGGRPNQPQHF.

The rearrangement joins TRBV6-5 to TRBJ2-1; the D is unclear. Deletions cut 4 bases from V and 12 bases from J, with 16 bases between. The CDR3 runs 13 residues. Germline V lookup: CDR1 MNHEY, CDR2 SVGAGI. DNA for the CDR3: TGTGCCAGCAGTTCAGTCGACCGGGTTGGGCAGTTCTTC. Protein: CASSSVDRVGQFF.

The chain links TRBV7-2 to TRBJ2-5, with TRBD2 as a possible D gene (6 bases). Trimming took off 5 bases at V and 5 bases at J, with 18 bases between the two ends. CDR3 length equals 15 residues. Germline CDR1 is SGHTA and CDR2 is FQGNSA. The CDR3 loop reads CASSPRPRGWETQYF. As DNA, the CDR3 is TGTGCCAGCAGCCCCCGACCTCGGGGGTGGGAGACCCAGTACTTC.

The chain links TRBV5-1 to TRBJ2-7; 8 positions match TRBD1. The CDR3 is 14 amino acids. The V segment lost 2 bases and the J segment 5 bases; nucleotides outside the gene matches: 6. The germline V gene has CDR1 SGHRS and CDR2 YFSETQ. The CDR3 loop reads CASSFGDRLDEQYF. For the CDR3, the DNA is TGCGCCAGCAGCTTCGGGGACAGGTTAGACGAGCAGTACTTC.

The J gene is TRBJ1-3, the V gene TRBV10-1; no clear D gene. Per the germline V gene, CDR1 is WNHNN and CDR2 is SYGVQD (reference sequence). The CDR3 extends over 14 amino acids. Trimming took off 4 bases at V and 0 bases at J, with 7 bases between the two ends. CDR3 loop: CASSGTSSGNTIYF. The CDR3 bases are TGCGCCAGCAGTGGAACATCCTCTGGAAACACCATATATTTT.

V gene TRBV9 combines with J gene TRBJ2-7, with TRBD2 matching over 10 bases. The CDR3 consists of 17 residues. Trimming cost V 3 bases and J 1 base; bases outside gene matches: 10. Germline V gives CDR1 SGDLS, CDR2 YYNGEE. The CDR3 loop is CASSAQGRTSGSYEQYF. CDR3 coding DNA: TGTGCCAGCAGCGCACAAGGTAGGACTAGCGGTTCCTACGAGCAGTACTTC.

The chain couples TRBV7-2 to TRBJ2-2; D uncertain. Germline CDR1 is SGHTA and CDR2 is FQGNSA. The V end was cut by 5 bases, the J end by 3 bases, with 4 bases between. The CDR3 loop spans 12 amino acids. The CDR3 reads CASSIDTGELFF. Here the CDR3 DNA reads TGTGCCAGCAGCATCGACACCGGGGAGCTGTTTTTT.

The chain has TRBV5-4 and TRBJ2-1, with a possible D match to TRBD2 (5 bases). The CDR3 is made up of 16 amino acids. Trimming cost V 0 bases and J 2 bases, with 12 bases left between them. The germline V gene encodes CDR1 SGHNT and CDR2 YYREEE (reference sequence). CDR3 sequence (DNA): TGTGCCAGCAGCTTGGCCATCGGGGAACCCTACAATGAGCAGTTCTTC. It translates to CASSLAIGEPYNEQFF.

This clone was recorded only once. J is TRBJ1-2 and V is TRBV19; the match to TRBD1 covers 9 bases. This CDR3 spans 15 amino acids. Germline V CDR1 and CDR2: LNHDA, SQIVND (reference sequence). V lost 7 bases to trimming and J lost 4 bases; unmatched junction nucleotides: 10. The CDR3 sequence: CASMIYGQGIYGYTF. CDR3 nucleotides: TGTGCCAGTATGATCTACGGACAGGGGATCTATGGCTACACCTTC.

V usage is TRBV5-5 and J usage is TRBJ1-2, with D tentatively TRBD1 (5 bases). V dropped 0 bases and J dropped 1 base, with 10 bases sitting between them. The CDR3 sequence is 15 residues long. Germline V CDR1 and CDR2: SGHKS, YYEKEE (reference sequence). The CDR3 loop is CASSLALRGNYGYTF. The CDR3 coding sequence is TGTGCCAGCAGCTTGGCACTAAGGGGTAACTATGGCTACACCTTC.

Turning to this clone: The junction differs from germline at one of its ends, possibly a read error. This chain uses TRBV3-1 (or the pseudogene TRBV3-2) with TRBJ1-1; D call uncertain. Per germline, CDR1 LGHDT and CDR2 YNNKEL (reference sequence). CDR3 length: 13 amino acids. The CDR3 region has the DNA TGTGCCAGCAACTTTGGCACGGCGGTTGAAACTTTCTTT. Its protein product is CASNFGTAVETFF.

V usage is TRBV19 and J usage is TRBJ1-5; maybe TRBD1 (6 bases). Germline values: CDR1 LNHDA, CDR2 SQIVND (reference sequence). V was clipped by 9 bases and J by 1 base, with 19 bases between them. The CDR3 is made up of 16 amino acids. The CDR3 DNA follows: TGTGCCAGCCGCGGACAGTCCATCAGGAGCAATCAGCCCCAGCATTTT. It yields the protein CASRGQSIRSNQPQHF.

J is TRBJ1-2 and V is TRBV19; no definite D call. The CDR3 runs to 16 residues. The germline V gene encodes CDR1 LNHDA and CDR2 SQIVND (reference sequence). The V end lost 1 base, the J end lost 5 bases, and 17 bases lay between the germline ends. The CDR3 DNA is TGTGCCAGTAGTATAGTAAGGACGGCTGAGGGATATGGCTACACCTTC. Amino acid sequence: CASSIVRTAEGYGYTF.

This clone was seen only once. CDR3 loop: CASSPRTSTDTQYF. CDR3 sequence (DNA): TGTGCCAGCAGCCCTAGGACTAGCACAGATACGCAGTATTTT. The V gene is TRBV9, the J gene TRBJ2-3; TRBD2 is a possible D gene (5 bases). Germline-derived CDR1 and CDR2 are SGDLS and YYNGEE. CDR3 length: 14 amino acids. V was trimmed by 4 bases and J by 0 bases, leaving 9 bases between them.

The gene calls are TRBV4-1 and TRBJ1-2, with TRBD1 identical over 8 bases. Germline V gene data show CDR1 as MGHRA and CDR2 as YSYEKL. The CDR3 totals 15 residues. J gave up 5 bases and V 3 bases, and 8 bases lay outside the gene matches. The CDR3 protein is CASSQMTGDVYGYTF. The CDR3 DNA reads TGCGCCAGCAGCCAGATGACAGGGGATGTTTATGGCTACACCTTC.

The genes are TRBV5-1 and TRBJ2-3; weak D call: TRBD2 (5 bases). V lost 7 bases and J 2 bases, leaving 14 bases between the germline ends. Germline CDR1 reads SGHRS; CDR2 reads YFSETQ. There are 14 residues in the CDR3. The CDR3, as DNA: TGCGCCAGCTTTGAGTCTAGCACCACAGATACGCAGTATTTT. Its protein is CASFESSTTDTQYF. Complete variable domain (other parts from reference TRBV5-1 and TRBJ2-3): KAGVTQTPRYLIKTRGQQVTLSCSPISGHRSVSWYQQTPGQGLQFLFEYFSETQRNKGNFPGRFSGRQFSNSRSEMNVSTLELGDSALYLCASFESSTTDTQYFGPGTRLTVL.

The V and J genes are TRBV12-2 and TRBJ2-1; the table's D call of TRBD1 was not tested on the DNA. TRBV12-2 is a documented pseudogene. This CDR3 comprises 17 residues. The CDR3 reads CASRLHRKQGRYNEQFF. In nucleotides, the CDR3 is TGTGCAAGTCGCTTACACCGAAAACAGGGTCGCTACAATGAGCAGTTCTTC.

This clone was picked up one time. The chain employs TRBV4-1 and TRBJ1-1; TRBD1 matches at 8 bases. Trimming removed 2 bases from V and 2 bases from J; junction bases left unmatched: 4. CDR3 length: 15 amino acids. Germline V CDR1 and CDR2: MGHRA, YSYEKL. The CDR3 DNA reads as TGCGCCAGCAGCCAAATGACAGGGGTCAACACTGAAGCTTTCTTT. Translation: CASSQMTGVNTEAFF.

The chain employs TRBV2 and TRBJ1-5; the match to TRBD1 covers 7 bases. CDR3 length equals 15 residues. CDR1 and CDR2 (germline): SNHLY, FYNNEI. V gave up 6 bases and J gave up 5 bases; unmatched junction bases: 10. The CDR3: CASSPRDSMDQPQHF. The CDR3 coding sequence is TGTGCCAGCAGCCCTAGGGACAGTATGGATCAGCCCCAGCATTTT. Full variable domain (missing parts from reference TRBV2 and TRBJ1-5): EPEVTQTPSHQVTQMGQEVILRCVPISNHLYFYWYRQILGQKVEFLVSFYNNEISEKSEIFDDQFSVERPDGSNFTLKIRSTKLEDSAMYFCASSPRDSMDQPQHFGDGTRLSIL.

This clone was counted once. The chain couples TRBV6-2 or TRBV6-3 to TRBJ2-7, with a tentative D call TRBD1 (6 bases). The germline V gene encodes CDR1 MNHEY and CDR2 SVGEGT. V lost 0 bases to trimming and J lost 4 bases, with 13 bases between them. The CDR3 covers 15 residues. CDR3 protein: CASSYSGAGLYEQYF. The CDR3 nucleotides read TGTGCCAGCAGTTACTCGGGGGCTGGCCTGTACGAGCAGTACTTC.

The V and J genes are TRBV25-1 and TRBJ1-1, with D possibly TRBD1 on 6 matching bases. The V gene's germline CDR1 is MGHDK and CDR2 SYGVNS. V was cut by 1 base and J by 11 bases, with 17 bases left in between. The CDR3 is made up of 14 amino acids. The CDR3 nucleotides are TGTGCCAGCAGTGAATCTGGGCAGGGGAATGCGGCTTTCTTT. As protein: CASSESGQGNAAFF.

V usage is TRBV19 and J usage is TRBJ1-5, with 7 bases fitting TRBD1. CDR1 LNHDA and CDR2 SQIVND come from the germline V gene (reference sequence). Losses at the gene ends were 8 bases for V and 3 bases for J; bases not matched to a gene: 10. The CDR3 spans 15 residues. CDR3 in amino acids: CASGHRGRDNQPQHF. The CDR3 DNA is TGTGCCAGTGGACACAGGGGAAGGGACAATCAGCCCCAGCATTTT.